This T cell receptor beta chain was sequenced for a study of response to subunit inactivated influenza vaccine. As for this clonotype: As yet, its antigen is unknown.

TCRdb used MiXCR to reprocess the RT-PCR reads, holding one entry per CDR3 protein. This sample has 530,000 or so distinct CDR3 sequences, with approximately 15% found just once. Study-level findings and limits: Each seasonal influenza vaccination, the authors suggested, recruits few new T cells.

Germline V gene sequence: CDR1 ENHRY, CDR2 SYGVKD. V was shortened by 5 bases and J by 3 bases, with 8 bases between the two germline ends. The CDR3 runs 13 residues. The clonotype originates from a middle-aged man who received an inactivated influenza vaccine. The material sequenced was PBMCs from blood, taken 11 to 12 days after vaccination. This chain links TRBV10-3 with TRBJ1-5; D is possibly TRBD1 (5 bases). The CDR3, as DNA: TGTGCCATCAGTAGGGGACTCAATCAGCCCCAGCATTTT. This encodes CAISRGLNQPQHF.